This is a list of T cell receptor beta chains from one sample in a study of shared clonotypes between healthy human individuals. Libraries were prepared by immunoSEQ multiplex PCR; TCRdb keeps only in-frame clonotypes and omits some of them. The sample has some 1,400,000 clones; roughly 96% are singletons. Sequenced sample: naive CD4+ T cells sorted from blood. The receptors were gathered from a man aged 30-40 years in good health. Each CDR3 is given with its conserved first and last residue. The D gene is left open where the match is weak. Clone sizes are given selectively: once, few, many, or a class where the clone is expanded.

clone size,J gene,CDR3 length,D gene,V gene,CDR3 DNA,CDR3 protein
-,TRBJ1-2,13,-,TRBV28,TGTGCCAGCAGTTTATTGGCCGGGGAAGGCTACACCTTC,CASSLLAGEGYTF
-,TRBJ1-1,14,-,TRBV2,TGTGCCAGCAGTGTGGCGGGAATGAACACTGAAGCTTTCTTT,CASSVAGMNTEAFF
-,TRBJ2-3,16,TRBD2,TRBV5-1,TGCGCCAGCAGGGGCCCGGGACTAGCGGGAGCAGATACGCAGTATTTT,CASRGPGLAGADTQYF
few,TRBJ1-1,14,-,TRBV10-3,TGTGCCATCAGTCCTGACAGGCTGAACACTGAAGCTTTCTTT,CAISPDRLNTEAFF
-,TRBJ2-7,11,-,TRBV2,TGTGCCAGCAGGGCGGGACAGCCCTTGTACTTC,CASRAGQPLYF
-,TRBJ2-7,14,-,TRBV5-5,TGTGCCAGCAGCTTGGCAGGCCACTCCTACGAGCAGTACTTC,CASSLAGHSYEQYF
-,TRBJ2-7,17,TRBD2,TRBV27,TGTGCCAGCAGTTTAGGACTGACTAGCGGTGAGGCCTACGAGCAGTACTTC,CASSLGLTSGEAYEQYF
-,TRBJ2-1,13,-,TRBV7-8,TGTGCCAGCAGCTTAACTCCTTTGGGTGAGCAGTTCTTC,CASSLTPLGEQFF
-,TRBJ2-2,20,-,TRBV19,TGTGCCAGTAGTATAGGGATGCAGGGGCAGATGATGGTCGACACCGGGGAGCTGTTTTTT,CASSIGMQGQMMVDTGELFF
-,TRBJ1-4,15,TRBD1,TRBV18,TGTGCCAGCTCACCCGGGACAGGGCCAAATGAAAAACTGTTTTTT,CASSPGTGPNEKLFF
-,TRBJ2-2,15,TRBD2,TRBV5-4,TGTGCCAGCAGCAAAGGACTAGCGGGACCCGGGGAGCTGTTTTTT,CASSKGLAGPGELFF
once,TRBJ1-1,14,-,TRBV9,TGTGCCAGCAGCGTGAGTCAGGGGAACACTGAAGCTTTCTTT,CASSVSQGNTEAFF
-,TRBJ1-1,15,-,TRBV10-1,TGCGCCAGCAGTGAGTCAAAAGGGTGGGGCACTGAAGCTTTCTTT,CASSESKGWGTEAFF
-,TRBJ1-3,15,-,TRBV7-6,TGTGCCAGCAGCCCCTCGGGGGGGCTGGGAAACACCATATATTTT,CASSPSGGLGNTIYF
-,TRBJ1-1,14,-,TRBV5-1,TGCGCCAGCAGCTTACAAGGGATGGCCACTGAAGCTTTCTTT,CASSLQGMATEAFF
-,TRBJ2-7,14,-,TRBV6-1,TGTGCCAGCTGTAGAACAGCAGGAGGGTACGAGCAGTACTTC,CASCRTAGGYEQYF
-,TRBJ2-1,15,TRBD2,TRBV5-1,TGCGCCAGCAGCTGGTCTAGCGGGAGTAGCGGTGAGCAGTTCTTC,CASSWSSGSSGEQFF
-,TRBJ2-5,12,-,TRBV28,TGTGCCAGCAGTCAACTGGTCGAGACCCAGTACTTC,CASSQLVETQYF
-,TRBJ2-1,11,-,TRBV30,TGTGCCTGGAGTGTAATAGCGTGGCAGTTCTTC,CAWSVIAWQFF
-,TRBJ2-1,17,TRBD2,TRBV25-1,TGTGCCAGCAGTGAATACGGGTTCAGCGGGAGGTACAATGAGCAGTTCTTC,CASSEYGFSGRYNEQFF
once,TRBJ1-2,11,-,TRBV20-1,TGCAGTGCTAGAGGTGGAGACGGCTACACCTTC,CSARGGDGYTF
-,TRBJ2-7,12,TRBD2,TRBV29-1,TGCAGCGTTCTAGCGGGAGGGAACGAGCAGTACTTC,CSVLAGGNEQYF
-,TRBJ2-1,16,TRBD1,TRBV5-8,TGTGCCAGCAGCTCCTTCCGGGACAGGGGCTACAATGAGCAGTTCTTC,CASSSFRDRGYNEQFF
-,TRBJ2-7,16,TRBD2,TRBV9,TGTGCCAGCAGCGTAAGTGCTCGCGGGAGAGTCTACGAGCAGTACTTC,CASSVSARGRVYEQYF
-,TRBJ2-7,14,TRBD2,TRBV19,TGTGCCAGTAGTATGCTAGCGGGAGTCAACGAGCAGTACTTC,CASSMLAGVNEQYF
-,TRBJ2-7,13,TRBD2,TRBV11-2,TGTGCCAGCAGCTTAGGGGAGGGTTACGAGCAGTACTTC,CASSLGEGYEQYF
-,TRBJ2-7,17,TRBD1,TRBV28,TGTGCCAGCAGTTTAGGGGGACAGGTTCCCCGAACCTACGAGCAGTACTTC,CASSLGGQVPRTYEQYF